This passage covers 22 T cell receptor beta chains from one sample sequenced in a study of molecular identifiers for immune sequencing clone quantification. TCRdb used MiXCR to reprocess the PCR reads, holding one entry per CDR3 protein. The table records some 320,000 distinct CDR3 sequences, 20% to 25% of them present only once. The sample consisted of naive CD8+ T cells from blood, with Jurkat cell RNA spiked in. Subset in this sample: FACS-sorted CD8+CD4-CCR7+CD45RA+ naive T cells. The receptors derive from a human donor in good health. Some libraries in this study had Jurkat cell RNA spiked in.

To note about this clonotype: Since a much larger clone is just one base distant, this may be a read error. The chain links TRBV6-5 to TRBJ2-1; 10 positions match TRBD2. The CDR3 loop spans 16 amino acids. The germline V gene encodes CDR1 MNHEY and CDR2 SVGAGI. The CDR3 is CASSYLASGSYNKQFF. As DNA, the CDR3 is TGTGCCAGCAGTTACCTGGCTAGCGGGAGTTACAATAAGCAGTTCTTC.

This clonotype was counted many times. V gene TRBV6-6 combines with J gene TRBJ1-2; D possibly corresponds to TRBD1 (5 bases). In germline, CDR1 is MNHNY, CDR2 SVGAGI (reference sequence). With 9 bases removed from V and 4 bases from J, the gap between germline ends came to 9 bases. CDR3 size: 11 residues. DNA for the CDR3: TGTGCCAGGGGGGAGCTCTATGGCTACACCTTC. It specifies CARGELYGYTF.

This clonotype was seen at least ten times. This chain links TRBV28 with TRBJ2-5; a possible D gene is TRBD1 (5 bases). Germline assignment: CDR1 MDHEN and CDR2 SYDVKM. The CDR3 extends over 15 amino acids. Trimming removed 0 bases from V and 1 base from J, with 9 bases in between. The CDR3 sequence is CASSLWQGSQETQYF. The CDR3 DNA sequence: TGTGCCAGCAGTTTATGGCAGGGCAGCCAAGAGACCCAGTACTTC.

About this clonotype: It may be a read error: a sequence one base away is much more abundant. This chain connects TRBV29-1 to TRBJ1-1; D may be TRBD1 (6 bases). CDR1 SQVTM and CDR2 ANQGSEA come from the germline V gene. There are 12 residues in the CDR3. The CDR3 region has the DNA TGCAGCGTTACAGGGATGAACACTGGAGCTTTCTTT. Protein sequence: CSVTGMNTGAFF.

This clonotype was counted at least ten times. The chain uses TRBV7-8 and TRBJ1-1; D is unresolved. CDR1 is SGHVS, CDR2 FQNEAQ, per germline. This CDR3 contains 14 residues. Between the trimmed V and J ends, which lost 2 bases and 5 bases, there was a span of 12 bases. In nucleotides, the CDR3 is TGTGCCAGCAGCTTATGGGGTTTGGTAACTGAAGCTTTCTTT. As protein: CASSLWGLVTEAFF.

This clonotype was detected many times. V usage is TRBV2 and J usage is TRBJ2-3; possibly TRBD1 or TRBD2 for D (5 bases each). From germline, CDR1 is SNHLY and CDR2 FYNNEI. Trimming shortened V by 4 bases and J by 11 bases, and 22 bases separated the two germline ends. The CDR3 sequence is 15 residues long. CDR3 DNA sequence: TGTGCCAGCAGTGCTTACCCCGGGGCGGGCCCTTTGCAGTATTTT. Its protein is CASSAYPGAGPLQYF.

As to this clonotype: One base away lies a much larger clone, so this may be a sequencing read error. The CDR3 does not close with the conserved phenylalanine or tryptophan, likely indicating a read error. CDR3 DNA sequence: TGTGCCAGCAGCCTCATGACAGGACTATTGGATGGCTACACCCTC. Protein: CASSLMTGLLDGYTL. The chain is built from TRBV14 and TRBJ1-2; possible D gene TRBD1, 6 bases. Trimming took 4 bases from V and 6 from J, leaving 18 bases between them. This CDR3 has 15 amino acids. Per germline, CDR1 SGHDN and CDR2 FVKESK.

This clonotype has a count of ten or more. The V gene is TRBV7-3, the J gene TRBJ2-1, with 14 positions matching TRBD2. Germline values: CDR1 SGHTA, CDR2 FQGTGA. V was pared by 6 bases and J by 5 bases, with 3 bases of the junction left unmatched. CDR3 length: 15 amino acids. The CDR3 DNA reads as TGTGCCAGCAGAATGGGACTAGCGGGGGACAATGAGCAGTTCTTC. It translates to CASRMGLAGDNEQFF.

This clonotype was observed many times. In nucleotides, the CDR3 is TGCAGCGTTGAACACACCGGGGAGCTGTTTTTT. This translates into CSVEHTGELFF. The chain employs TRBV29-1 and TRBJ2-2; D unclear. Germline-derived CDR1 and CDR2 are SQVTM and ANQGSEA. V lost 2 bases and J lost 3, with 1 base in between. This CDR3 is 11 amino acids long.

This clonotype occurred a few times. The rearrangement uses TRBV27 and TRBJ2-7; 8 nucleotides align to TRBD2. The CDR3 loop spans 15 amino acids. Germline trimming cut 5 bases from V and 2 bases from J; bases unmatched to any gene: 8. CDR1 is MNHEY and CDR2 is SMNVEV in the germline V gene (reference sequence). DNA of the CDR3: TGTGCCAGCAGTCCGACAGGACTAGCCACCTACGAGCAGTACTTC. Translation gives CASSPTGLATYEQYF.

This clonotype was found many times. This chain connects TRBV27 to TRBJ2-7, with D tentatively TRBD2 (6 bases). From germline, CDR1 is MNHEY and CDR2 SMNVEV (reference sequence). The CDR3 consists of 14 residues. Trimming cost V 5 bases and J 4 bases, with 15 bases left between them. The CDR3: CASSPIAEGYEQYF. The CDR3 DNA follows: TGTGCCAGCAGTCCTATAGCGGAAGGTTACGAGCAGTACTTC.

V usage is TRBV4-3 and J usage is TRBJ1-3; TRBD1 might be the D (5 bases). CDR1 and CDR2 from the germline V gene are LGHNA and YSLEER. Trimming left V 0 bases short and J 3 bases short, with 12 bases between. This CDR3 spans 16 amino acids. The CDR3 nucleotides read TGCGCCAGCAGCCAAGATAGGAGGACACATGGAAACACCATATATTTT. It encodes CASSQDRRTHGNTIYF.

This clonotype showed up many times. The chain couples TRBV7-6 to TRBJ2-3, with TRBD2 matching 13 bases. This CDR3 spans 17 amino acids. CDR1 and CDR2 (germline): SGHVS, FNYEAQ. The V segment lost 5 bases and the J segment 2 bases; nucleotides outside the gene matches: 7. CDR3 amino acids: CASSPSLAGGNTDTQYF. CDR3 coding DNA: TGTGCCAGCAGCCCCTCACTAGCGGGGGGGAACACAGATACGCAGTATTTT.

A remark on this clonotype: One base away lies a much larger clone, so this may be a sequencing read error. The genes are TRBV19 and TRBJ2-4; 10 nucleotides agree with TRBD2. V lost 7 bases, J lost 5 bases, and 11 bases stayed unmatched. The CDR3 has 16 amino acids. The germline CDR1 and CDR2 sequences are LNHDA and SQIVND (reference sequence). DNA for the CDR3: TGTGCCAGTACTTGGATAGCGGGAGGCTCTGAAAACATTCAGTACTTC. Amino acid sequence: CASTWIAGGSENIQYF.

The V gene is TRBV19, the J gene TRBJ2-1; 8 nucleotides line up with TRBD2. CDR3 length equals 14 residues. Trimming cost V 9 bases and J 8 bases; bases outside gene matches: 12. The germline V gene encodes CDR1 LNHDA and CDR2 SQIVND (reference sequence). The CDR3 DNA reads TGTGCCAGCCGACCCCGTGGACTAGCCGATGAGCAGTTCTTC. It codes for CASRPRGLADEQFF.

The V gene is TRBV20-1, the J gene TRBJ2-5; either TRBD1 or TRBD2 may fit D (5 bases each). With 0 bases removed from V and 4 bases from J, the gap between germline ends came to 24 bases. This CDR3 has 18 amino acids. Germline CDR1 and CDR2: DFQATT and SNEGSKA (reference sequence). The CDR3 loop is CSAREGVSMISGRETQYF. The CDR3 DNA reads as TGCAGTGCTAGAGAGGGGGTTTCCATGATATCTGGAAGAGAGACCCAGTACTTC.

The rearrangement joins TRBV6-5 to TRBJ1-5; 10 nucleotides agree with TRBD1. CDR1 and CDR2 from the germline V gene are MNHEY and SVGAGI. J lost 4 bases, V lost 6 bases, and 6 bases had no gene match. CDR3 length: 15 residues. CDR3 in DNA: TGTGCCAGCAGCGAGGACAGGGGGGAGAATCAGCCCCAGCATTTT. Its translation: CASSEDRGENQPQHF.

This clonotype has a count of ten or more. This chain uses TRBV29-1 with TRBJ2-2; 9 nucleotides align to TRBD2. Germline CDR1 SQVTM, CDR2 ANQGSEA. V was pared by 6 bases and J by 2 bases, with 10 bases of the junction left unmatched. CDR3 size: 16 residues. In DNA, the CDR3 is TGCAGCGTGGGCGGGCAGCGGGAGGTAAACACCGGGGAGCTGTTTTTT. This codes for CSVGGQREVNTGELFF.

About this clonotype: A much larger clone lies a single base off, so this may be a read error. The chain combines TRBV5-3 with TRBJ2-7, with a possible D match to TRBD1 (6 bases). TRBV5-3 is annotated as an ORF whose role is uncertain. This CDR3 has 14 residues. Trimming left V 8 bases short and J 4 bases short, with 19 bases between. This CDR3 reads CASNADGTPYEQYF. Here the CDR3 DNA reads TGTGCCAGCAACGCCGACGGGACACCTTACGAGCAGTACTTC.

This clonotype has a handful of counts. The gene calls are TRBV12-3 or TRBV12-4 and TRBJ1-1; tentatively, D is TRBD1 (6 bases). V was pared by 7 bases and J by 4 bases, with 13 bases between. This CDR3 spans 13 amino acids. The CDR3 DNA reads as TGTGCCAGCACCGCCACAGGGAGCACTGAAGCTTTCTTT. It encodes CASTATGSTEAFF.

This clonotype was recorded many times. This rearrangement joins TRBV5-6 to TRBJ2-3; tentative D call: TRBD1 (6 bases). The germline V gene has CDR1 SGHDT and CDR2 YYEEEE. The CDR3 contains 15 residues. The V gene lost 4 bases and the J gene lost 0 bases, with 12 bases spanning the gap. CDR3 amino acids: CASSGTRGSTDTQYF. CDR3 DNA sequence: TGTGCCAGCAGCGGGACAAGGGGTAGCACAGATACGCAGTATTTT.

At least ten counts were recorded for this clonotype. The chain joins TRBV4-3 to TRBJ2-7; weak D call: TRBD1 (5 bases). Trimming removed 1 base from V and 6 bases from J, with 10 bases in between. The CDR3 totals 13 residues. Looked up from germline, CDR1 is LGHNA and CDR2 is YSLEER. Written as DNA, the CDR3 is TGCGCCAGCAGCCAAGGTCCAGGGTCCGAGCAGTACTTC. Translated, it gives CASSQGPGSEQYF.